This is a list of T cell receptor beta chains from one sample in a study of Ad26.COV2.S vaccination and SARS-CoV-2 variants. Method: immunoSEQ multiplex PCR; TCRdb's copy keeps in-frame clones and lacks some. The sample yields around 380,000 clones, 88% seen once. Here the sequenced sample was peripheral blood, taken in a trial of Ad26.COV2.S vaccine versus placebo. Receptors originate from a person aged 18-60 years who received the Ad26.COV2.S COVID-19 vaccine or a placebo. The CDR3 runs from the conserved cysteine through the conserved F or W. The D gene is left open where the match is weak. Clone size is not always given. Where it is, it says once, few, many or a class for expanded clones.

clone size,CDR3 length,V gene,D gene,J gene,CDR3 DNA,CDR3 protein
NA,16,TRBV9,TRBD2,TRBJ2-2,TGTGCCAGCAGCGTAGTGACTAGCGTAAACACCGGGGAGCTGTTTTTT,CASSVVTSVNTGELFF
NA,13,TRBV7-9,NA,TRBJ1-2,TGTGCCAGCAGCTATCAGGGGAGCTATGGCTACACCTTC,CASSYQGSYGYTF
NA,13,TRBV6-1,NA,TRBJ1-1,TGTGCCAGCAGTGAAGGTTACGGGACTGAAGCTTTCTTT,CASSEGYGTEAFF
once,16,TRBV11-2,NA,TRBJ2-2,TGTGCCAGCAGCGCACTTAGAGGGGAGGTGTTCGGGGAGCTGTTTTTT,CASSALRGEVFGELFF
NA,15,TRBV19,NA,TRBJ2-2,TGTGCCAGTAGCGCCGGGACAACGAACACCGGGGAGCTGTTTTTT,CASSAGTTNTGELFF
NA,14,TRBV27,NA,TRBJ2-7,TGTGCCAGCAGTTTAGGCCGGGGCCCCTACGAGCAGTACTTC,CASSLGRGPYEQYF
NA,15,TRBV6-5,NA,TRBJ1-4,TGTGCCAGCAGTTACTCTCGCGCAACTAATGAAAAACTGTTTTTT,CASSYSRATNEKLFF
once,13,TRBV30,NA,TRBJ1-5,TGTGCCTGGAGTGTACAGGGTAATCAGCCCCAGCATTTT,CAWSVQGNQPQHF
few,16,TRBV7-8,NA,TRBJ2-1,TGTGCCAGCAGCTCGGTTCGGGTAGCGGTCTACAATGAGCAGTTCTTC,CASSSVRVAVYNEQFF
NA,16,TRBV6-1,NA,TRBJ1-5,TGTGCCAGCAGTGAATATTTACCCCCGAACAATCAGCCCCAGCATTTT,CASSEYLPPNNQPQHF